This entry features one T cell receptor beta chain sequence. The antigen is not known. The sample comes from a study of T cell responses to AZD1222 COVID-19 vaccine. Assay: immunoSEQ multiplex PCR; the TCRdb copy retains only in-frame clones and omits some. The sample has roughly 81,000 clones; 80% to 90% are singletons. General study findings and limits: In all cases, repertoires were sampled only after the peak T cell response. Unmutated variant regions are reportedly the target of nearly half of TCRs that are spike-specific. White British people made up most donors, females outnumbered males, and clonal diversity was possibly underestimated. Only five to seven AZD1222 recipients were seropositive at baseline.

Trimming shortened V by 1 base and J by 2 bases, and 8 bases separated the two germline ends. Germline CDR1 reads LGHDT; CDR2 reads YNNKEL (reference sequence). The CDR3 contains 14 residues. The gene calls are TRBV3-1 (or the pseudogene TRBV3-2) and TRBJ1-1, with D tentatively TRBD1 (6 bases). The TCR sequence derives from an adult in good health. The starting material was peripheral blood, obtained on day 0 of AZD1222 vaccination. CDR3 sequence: CASSQVGGNTEAFF. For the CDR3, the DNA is TGTGCCAGCAGCCAAGTTGGGGGCAACACTGAAGCTTTCTTT.